Following are 28 T cell receptor beta chains from one sample sequenced in a study of cytomegalovirus exposure and HLA in healthy donors. Measured with immunoSEQ multiplex PCR; TCRdb has only the in-frame clones, and not every one. The sample lists more than 75,000 clones, approximately 93% occurring once. Sequencing used PBMCs. These receptor sequences come from a young man in good health and CMV-seronegative.

The chain recombines TRBV19 with TRBJ1-2; 10 positions match TRBD1. Germline values: CDR1 LNHDA, CDR2 SQIVND (reference sequence). CDR3 length: 14 residues. J lost 4 bases, V lost 7 bases, and 6 bases had no gene match. In nucleotides, the CDR3 is TGTGCCAGTAATCAGAGGGACAGGGGCTATGGCTACACCTTC. It specifies CASNQRDRGYGYTF.

This clone was found once. The chain recombines TRBV25-1 with TRBJ1-2, with a weak D call TRBD1 (6 bases). Trimming took 4 bases from V and 3 from J, leaving 15 bases between them. The CDR3 sequence is 15 residues long. Germline CDR1 is MGHDK and CDR2 is SYGVNS. CDR3 region: CASSALGASYYGYTF. DNA of the CDR3: TGTGCCAGCAGTGCCTTGGGGGCCAGTTACTATGGCTACACCTTC.

The V call is TRBV4-3, the J call TRBJ1-2; no reliable D call. The CDR3 length is 16 residues. The germline V and J ends were trimmed by 0 bases and 2 bases, with 13 bases remaining between them. Germline V gives CDR1 LGHNA, CDR2 YSLEER. CDR3 amino acids: CASSQDRASKNYGYTF. In nucleotides, the CDR3 is TGCGCCAGCAGCCAAGACCGCGCTAGTAAAAACTATGGCTACACCTTC.

The CDR3 reads CASSLAKRGPYNEQFF. CDR3 DNA sequence: TGCGCCAGCAGCTTGGCCAAGCGGGGGCCCTACAATGAGCAGTTCTTC. The chain recombines TRBV5-1 with TRBJ2-1; TRBD2 matches 8 bases. With 0 bases clipped from V and 2 bases from J, the junction kept 4 bases outside the gene matches. CDR3 size: 16 residues. Germline V gene sequence: CDR1 SGHRS, CDR2 YFSETQ.

This clone was recorded once. This chain connects TRBV5-1 to TRBJ1-5; 7 nucleotides line up with TRBD1. The CDR3 loop spans 15 amino acids. V lost 1 base and J lost 6; bases outside the gene matches: 7. Germline CDR1 SGHRS, CDR2 YFSETQ. In nucleotides, the CDR3 is TGCGCCAGCAGCTTGAACCAGGGGGTAGGTCAGCCCCAGCATTTT. This codes for CASSLNQGVGQPQHF. The whole variable domain, filled in from reference TRBV5-1 and TRBJ1-5, reads KAGVTQTPRYLIKTRGQQVTLSCSPISGHRSVSWYQQTPGQGLQFLFEYFSETQRNKGNFPGRFSGRQFSNSRSEMNVSTLELGDSALYLCASSLNQGVGQPQHFGDGTRLSIL.

J is TRBJ2-7 and V is TRBV9; maybe TRBD2 (6 bases). CDR3 length: 16 residues. CDR1 is SGDLS, CDR2 YYNGEE, per germline. Trimming removed 0 bases at V and 3 bases at J, with 16 bases between. CDR3 coding DNA: TGTGCCAGCAGCGTAGCCGGGGAGGCTAGCGTCTACGAGCAGTACTTC. Translation gives CASSVAGEASVYEQYF.

This sequence joins TRBV7-6 and TRBJ2-3; D possibly corresponds to TRBD2 (5 bases). Germline lookup yields CDR1 SGHVS and CDR2 FNYEAQ. V was clipped by 5 bases and J by 8 bases, with 14 bases between them. This CDR3 region has 13 residues. The CDR3 DNA is TGTGCCAGCAGCCCATCTAGGACTGTTACGCAGTATTTT. It translates to CASSPSRTVTQYF.

CDR3 amino acids: CASSQVGAGVIQYF. The CDR3 DNA reads as TGTGCCAGCAGCCAAGTTGGAGCGGGAGTCATTCAGTACTTC. The rearrangement links TRBV14 to TRBJ2-4; 8 positions match TRBD2. Germline V lookup: CDR1 SGHDN, CDR2 FVKESK. J lost 9 bases, V lost 1 base, and 5 bases had no gene match. This CDR3 has 14 amino acids.

V is TRBV7-8 and J is TRBJ2-1, with D perhaps TRBD2 (6 bases). V shed 5 bases and J shed 7 bases, with 9 bases lying between them. The CDR3 is 12 amino acids. The germline CDR1 and CDR2 sequences are SGHVS and FQNEAQ. CDR3 residues: CASSRRGNEQFF. DNA for the CDR3: TGTGCCAGCAGCCGTCGGGGGAATGAGCAGTTCTTC.

DNA for the CDR3: TGTGCCAGCAGTTTCGGGGGTGTTTCCTACAATGAGCAGTTCTTC. Translating gives CASSFGGVSYNEQFF. The chain uses TRBV27 and TRBJ2-1; perhaps TRBD2 as D (6 bases). Trimming shortened V by 3 bases and J by 1 base, and 10 bases separated the two germline ends. This CDR3 spans 15 amino acids. Germline loops: CDR1 MNHEY, CDR2 SMNVEV (reference sequence).

The J gene is TRBJ1-2, the V gene TRBV20-1; D unresolved. CDR1 is DFQATT, CDR2 SNEGSKA, per germline (reference sequence). With 5 bases removed from V and 6 bases from J, the gap between germline ends came to 7 bases. The CDR3 loop spans 10 amino acids. CDR3 sequence: CSAEGHGYTF. CDR3 nucleotide sequence: TGCAGTGCTGAGGGCCATGGCTACACCTTC.

The genes are TRBV7-3 and TRBJ1-1, with a tentative D call TRBD1 (6 bases). The CDR3 length is 14 residues. Trimming took 5 bases from V and 1 from J, leaving 11 bases between them. CDR1 is SGHTA and CDR2 is FQGTGA in the germline V gene. CDR3 residues: CASSPRGTNTEAFF. The CDR3 DNA sequence: TGTGCCAGCAGCCCAAGGGGGACGAACACTGAAGCTTTCTTT.

The chain uses TRBV6-1 and TRBJ2-3, with D tentatively TRBD2 (6 bases). Trimming pared 4 bases from V and 2 bases from J, leaving 13 bases between. There are 15 residues in the CDR3. Germline-derived CDR1 and CDR2 are MNHNS and SASEGT. The CDR3 is CASSVLAGSTDTQYF. Here the CDR3 DNA reads TGTGCCAGCAGTGTTCTGGCGGGGTCCACAGATACGCAGTATTTT.

This chain uses TRBV29-1 with TRBJ1-1, with D tentatively TRBD1 (6 bases). Trimming pared 5 bases from V and 0 bases from J, leaving 16 bases between. Germline assignment: CDR1 SQVTM and CDR2 ANQGSEA. This CDR3 is built from 15 residues. CDR3 bases: TGCAGCGTTTGGGGGCTATCAATCATGAACACTGAAGCTTTCTTT. This sequence encodes CSVWGLSIMNTEAFF.

The rearrangement uses TRBV5-4 and TRBJ2-1, with D perhaps TRBD1 (6 bases). Germline values: CDR1 SGHNT, CDR2 YYREEE (reference sequence). The CDR3 totals 15 residues. V lost 4 bases, J lost 4 bases, and 15 bases lay in between. The CDR3 loop reads CASSLDRTAYNEQFF. DNA of the CDR3: TGTGCCAGCAGCCTAGACCGGACAGCTTACAATGAGCAGTTCTTC.

This clone was seen just once. The chain recombines TRBV7-9 with TRBJ1-4; D perhaps matches TRBD1 (5 bases). The CDR3 extends over 15 amino acids. Germline loops: CDR1 SEHNR, CDR2 FQNEAQ (reference sequence). V lost 1 base, J lost 0 bases, and 6 bases lay in between. This chain's CDR3 is CASSLVGATNEKLFF. The DNA of the CDR3 is TGTGCCAGCAGCTTAGTAGGGGCAACTAATGAAAAACTGTTTTTT.

The chain recombines TRBV30 with TRBJ2-7, with 13 positions matching TRBD2. Germline V CDR1 and CDR2: GTSNPN, SVGIG (reference sequence). The junction had 5 bases not matched to a gene; V was cut back by 1 base and J by 2 bases. The CDR3 loop spans 16 amino acids. The CDR3 coding sequence is TGTGCCTGGAGTGGGACTAGCGGGAGCGTCGCCTACGAGCAGTACTTC. Protein product: CAWSGTSGSVAYEQYF.

The chain combines TRBV6-1 with TRBJ2-5; 9 bases line up with TRBD2. CDR1 is MNHNS, CDR2 SASEGT, per germline. V lost 4 bases to trimming and J lost 1 base; unmatched junction nucleotides: 7. This CDR3 contains 16 residues. CDR3 amino acids: CASSASRLAAQETQYF. DNA for the CDR3: TGTGCCAGCAGTGCGTCCAGACTAGCGGCCCAAGAGACCCAGTACTTC.

This chain uses TRBV27 with TRBJ2-2; TRBD2 agrees at 10 bases. Germline CDR1 reads MNHEY; CDR2 reads SMNVEV (reference sequence). V dropped 3 bases and J dropped 4; count of bases not matched to a gene: 8. The CDR3 is made up of 17 amino acids. The CDR3 region has the DNA TGTGCCAGCAGTTTCCAAGCGGGGGGGCCGTCCACCGGGGAGCTGTTTTTT. Amino acids: CASSFQAGGPSTGELFF.

The chain has TRBV27 and TRBJ2-5; 8 bases are a match to TRBD1. From germline, CDR1 is MNHEY and CDR2 SMNVEV (reference sequence). The CDR3 spans 14 residues. J gave up 5 bases and V 4 bases, and 6 bases lay outside the gene matches. CDR3 nucleotide sequence: TGTGCCAGCAGTTCCGGACAGGGCAAGGAGACCCAGTACTTC. Protein: CASSSGQGKETQYF.

The chain joins TRBV11-3 to TRBJ1-1, with D maybe TRBD1 (6 bases). The V end lost 4 bases, the J end lost 6 bases, and 12 bases lay between the germline ends. The CDR3 covers 13 residues. The germline gives CDR1 SGHNT, CDR2 YENEEA. The DNA of the CDR3 is TGTGCCAGCAGCTCCCGAGGGGGATCTGAAGCTTTCTTT. It specifies CASSSRGGSEAFF.

The chain employs TRBV6-5 and TRBJ1-2, with TRBD1 identical over 7 bases. CDR1 MNHEY and CDR2 SVGAGI come from the germline V gene. Trimming removed 3 bases from V and 7 bases from J; junction bases left unmatched: 5. This CDR3 contains 13 residues. DNA of the CDR3: TGTGCCAGCAGTTATGGGCAGGGGGTTGGCTACACCTTC. Amino acid sequence: CASSYGQGVGYTF.

The V gene is TRBV6-5, the J gene TRBJ1-2; 11 bases are shared with TRBD1. V gave up 2 bases and J gave up 6 bases; unmatched junction bases: 5. Germline V gives CDR1 MNHEY, CDR2 SVGAGI. The CDR3 spans 15 residues. CDR3 sequence reads: CASSYGQGATNGYTF. CDR3 DNA sequence: TGTGCCAGCAGTTACGGACAGGGGGCAACGAATGGCTACACCTTC.

The rearrangement links TRBV10-1 to TRBJ2-7, with 7 bases that match TRBD2. Germline V CDR1 and CDR2: WNHNN, SYGVQD (reference sequence). V lost 3 bases to trimming and J lost 3 bases; unmatched junction nucleotides: 5. CDR3 length equals 14 residues. The DNA of the CDR3 is TGCGCCAGCAGTGAAGGTCCTAGCGGCTACGAGCAGTACTTC. Translation gives CASSEGPSGYEQYF.

The chain has TRBV5-1 and TRBJ2-7; a weak D match, TRBD1 (6 bases). The germline V gene encodes CDR1 SGHRS and CDR2 YFSETQ. The CDR3 runs to 16 residues. V lost 4 bases, J lost 4 bases, and 21 bases lay in between. CDR3 in amino acids: CASSPGQTTVLYEQYF. CDR3 DNA sequence: TGCGCCAGCAGCCCGGGACAAACAACTGTACTATACGAGCAGTACTTC.

On this clone: Mismatch with germline at one junction end may stem from a read error. V is TRBV2 and J is TRBJ2-3; TRBD2 aligns across 11 bases. The CDR3 extends over 18 amino acids. CDR1 SNHLY and CDR2 FYNNEI come from the germline V gene. CDR3 in amino acids: CASSDIVIAGGPEDAQYF. The CDR3 DNA follows: TGTGCCAGCAGTGACATAGTTATAGCGGGAGGGCCGGAAGATGCGCAGTATTTT.

The genes are TRBV27 and TRBJ2-1; 12 bases map to TRBD2. CDR3 length: 15 amino acids. Germline V CDR1 and CDR2: MNHEY, SMNVEV (reference sequence). Losses at the gene ends were 2 bases for V and 6 bases for J; bases not matched to a gene: 2. The CDR3 bases are TGTGCCAGCAGTTTACGGACTAGCGGGGTCAATGAGCAGTTCTTC. This sequence encodes CASSLRTSGVNEQFF.

This chain joins TRBV6-4 and TRBJ2-3; 8 positions match TRBD1. Per the germline V gene, CDR1 is MRHNA and CDR2 is SNTAGT. CDR3 length: 12 amino acids. Germline trimming cut 6 bases from V and 10 bases from J; bases unmatched to any gene: 6. CDR3 sequence reads: CASSLTGVAQYF. The CDR3 DNA reads as TGTGCCAGCAGCCTGACAGGGGTTGCGCAGTATTTT.